These T cell receptor beta chains were read from a single sample in a study of blood T cells in healthy people across ages. TCRdb independently ran MiXCR on the 5' RACE reads; one entry per CDR3 protein. This repertoire shows about 1.5 million distinct CDR3 sequences, around 40% found once; its top ten account for roughly 3.7%. The sample consisted of blood. Every receptor here comes from a woman younger than 35 in good health. The CDR3 runs from the conserved cysteine through the conserved F or W. A D gene is named only where the DNA matches it firmly. Clone size, where shown, is once, few, many, or a class for clones that have expanded.

size,J,V,D,CDR3,DNA
NA,TRBJ1-5,TRBV2,TRBD1,CASNRQGEQPQHF,TGTGCCAGCAATCGACAGGGTGAACAGCCCCAGCATTTT
NA,TRBJ1-1,TRBV4-3,TRBD1,CASSQENRGWMNTEAFF,TGCGCCAGCAGCCAAGAGAACAGGGGTTGGATGAACACTGAAGCTTTCTTT
NA,TRBJ1-1,TRBV2,TRBD1,CASSGTGVLAFF,TGTGCCAGCAGTGGGACAGGGGTGTTGGCTTTCTTT
NA,TRBJ2-3,TRBV6-5,NA,CASRGGRVSTDTQYF,TGTGCCAGCAGGGGGGGACGGGTGAGCACAGATACGCAGTATTTT
NA,TRBJ2-1,TRBV20-1,TRBD2,CSASQREVSYNEQFF,TGCAGTGCTAGTCAGCGGGAGGTCTCCTACAATGAGCAGTTCTTC
NA,TRBJ2-7,TRBV27,NA,CASSSTQGRGYEQYF,TGTGCCAGCAGTTCGACACAGGGAAGAGGTTACGAGCAGTACTTC
few,TRBJ2-7,TRBV7-9,NA,CAINSGQTLSYEQYF,TGTGCCATCAATTCCGGACAAACCCTCTCCTACGAGCAGTACTTC
NA,TRBJ2-1,TRBV6-2/TRBV6-3,NA,CASSLPGGVLGQFF,TGTGCCAGCAGTCTCCCAGGGGGGGTTTTAGGGCAGTTCTTC
NA,TRBJ1-1,TRBV12-3/TRBV12-4,NA,CASVPFPKAFF,TGTGCCAGCGTGCCATTTCCCAAAGCTTTCTTT
medium-sized,TRBJ2-1,TRBV4-3,TRBD2,CASSQASGSVDEQFF,TGCGCCAGCAGCCAAGCTAGCGGGAGTGTCGATGAGCAGTTCTTC
NA,TRBJ2-3,TRBV10-3,NA,CAISAVGVMDTQYF,TGTGCCATCAGTGCGGTAGGGGTGATGGATACGCAGTATTTT
NA,TRBJ2-5,TRBV6-5,NA,CASSDVSGQETQYF,TGTGCCAGCAGTGACGTGTCAGGACAAGAGACCCAGTACTTC
NA,TRBJ2-5,TRBV5-1,NA,CASSFYFPELGQETQYF,TGCGCCAGCAGCTTTTATTTCCCGGAGTTAGGTCAAGAGACCCAGTACTTC
NA,TRBJ1-5,TRBV7-8,NA,CASSLEGITQHF,TGTGCCAGCAGCTTAGAGGGCATTACCCAGCATTTT
NA,TRBJ2-7,TRBV4-3,NA,CASSQDVRDEQYF,TGCGCCAGCAGCCAAGATGTAAGGGACGAGCAGTACTTC
NA,TRBJ2-5,TRBV12-3/TRBV12-4,NA,CASRITDSFEETQYF,TGTGCCAGCAGAATAACCGACAGTTTCGAAGAGACCCAGTACTTC
few,TRBJ2-7,TRBV29-1,NA,CSVEDVSYEQYF,TGCAGCGTTGAGGACGTATCCTACGAGCAGTACTTC
few,TRBJ1-1,TRBV6-6,NA,CASSTLRGSTEAFF,TGTGCCAGCAGTACCCTGCGGGGGAGCACTGAAGCTTTCTTT
NA,TRBJ1-1,TRBV15,NA,CATSKTDRTEAFF,TGTGCCACCAGCAAAACCGACAGGACTGAAGCTTTCTTT
NA,TRBJ2-3,TRBV6-1,TRBD1,CASSEDRVKDTQYF,TGTGCCAGCAGTGAGGACAGGGTCAAAGATACGCAGTATTTT
NA,TRBJ1-4,TRBV29-1,TRBD1,CSVDSDRGSTNEKLFF,TGCAGCGTTGATTCGGACAGGGGGTCCACTAATGAAAAACTGTTTTTT
NA,TRBJ2-1,TRBV4-2,NA,CASSQDKGTYNEQFF,TGTGCCAGCAGCCAAGATAAAGGCACCTACAATGAGCAGTTCTTC
NA,TRBJ1-6,TRBV27,TRBD1,CASRWTGGSYSYNSPLHF,TGTGCCAGCAGATGGACAGGGGGCTCTTACTCCTATAATTCACCCCTCCACTTT
NA,TRBJ2-3,TRBV4-1,NA,CASSHRDSIVTSTDTQYF,TGCGCCAGCAGCCATAGGGACTCTATCGTCACTAGCACAGATACGCAGTATTTT
NA,TRBJ1-1,TRBV6-5,NA,CAAWGVTEAFF,TGTGCCGCCTGGGGCGTTACGGAAGCTTTCTTT
NA,TRBJ2-3,TRBV9,NA,CASSVGRLASRFPDTQYF,TGTGCCAGCAGCGTAGGTCGTTTGGCTAGCCGGTTCCCAGATACGCAGTATTTT
few,TRBJ2-1,TRBV11-2,NA,CASSPPQSEQFF,TGTGCCAGCAGCCCCCCGCAGTCGGAGCAGTTCTTC
NA,TRBJ2-3,TRBV3-1,TRBD1,CASSQEDRGTFYLPSTDTQYF,TGTGCCAGCAGCCAAGAGGACAGGGGGACTTTCTATTTGCCTAGCACAGATACGCAGTATTTT